A selection of T cell receptor beta chains follows, all from one sample in a study of blood T cell repertoires in COVID-19. Using immunoSEQ multiplex PCR, the repertoire was profiled, and TCRdb retains in-frame clones only, with some absent. Of around 69,000 clones listed, roughly 85% were seen once; the top ten hold 1.8%. The specimen was peripheral blood. Source of these receptors: a woman in her sixties with acute or convalescent COVID-19. The CDR3 runs from the conserved cysteine through the conserved F or W. The D gene is left open where the match is weak. Part of the rows lack a size; the others show once, few, many or a class for expanded clones.

cdr3_aa cdr3_nt j_call v_call d_call clone_size
CASSWTGSTDTQYF TGTGCCAGCAGCTGGACGGGGAGCACAGATACGCAGTATTTT TRBJ2-3 TRBV5-4 . .
CASSLTGLGNQPQHF TGCGCCAGCAGCTTGACAGGGCTAGGTAATCAGCCCCAGCATTTT TRBJ1-5 TRBV5-1 . .
CASSSRPPGASGGGEQFF TGTGCCAGCAGCTCCAGACCACCGGGGGCTAGCGGAGGGGGTGAGCAGTTCTTC TRBJ2-1 TRBV7-8 . .
CASSQDLGGRTGELFF TGTGCCAGCAGCCAAGATCTAGGCGGGCGGACCGGGGAGCTGTTTTTT TRBJ2-2 TRBV4-2 . .
CSASGTGGFNYGYTF TGCAGTGCTAGTGGGACAGGGGGCTTTAACTATGGCTACACCTTC TRBJ1-2 TRBV20-1 TRBD1 .
CASSLTANYGYTF TGTGCCAGCAGCTTGACAGCTAACTATGGCTACACCTTC TRBJ1-2 TRBV7-2 . .
CASSKGQPLFNYGYTF TGTGCCAGCAGCAAGGGACAGCCACTATTTAACTATGGCTACACCTTC TRBJ1-2 TRBV7-9 TRBD1 .
CASGRQGVGNQPQHF TGTGCTAGTGGTCGACAGGGAGTGGGCAATCAGCCCCAGCATTTT TRBJ1-5 TRBV12-5 TRBD1 .
CASSLITLGQGPFITF TGTGCCAGCAGCTTGATCACGCTGGGACAGGGGCCATTTATCACCTTC TRBJ1-2 TRBV13 TRBD1 .
CAWSVMGSGSPLHF TGTGCCTGGAGTGTGATGGGTTCAGGATCACCCCTCCACTTT TRBJ1-6 TRBV30 . .
CASSEAGGRPGEEKLFF TGTGCCAGCAGTGAAGCGGGGGGGCGTCCCGGAGAGGAAAAACTGTTTTTT TRBJ1-4 TRBV6-1 . .
CASSLNQGARRPEQYF TGTGCCAGCAGCTTGAATCAGGGGGCCCGACGGCCCGAGCAGTACTTC TRBJ2-7 TRBV5-4 TRBD1 .
CASSPLRSNTGELFF TGCGCCAGCAGTCCACTCAGGTCGAACACCGGGGAGCTGTTTTTT TRBJ2-2 TRBV10-1 . .
CATSRGNRGDEAFF TGTGCCACCAGCAGAGGTAACAGGGGCGATGAAGCTTTCTTT TRBJ1-1 TRBV15 TRBD1 .
CASSLVGDTEYSGNTIYF TGTGCCAGCAGCTTGGTTGGTGACACAGAATACTCTGGAAACACCATATATTTT TRBJ1-3 TRBV5-4 . once
CASSIWTLGGYEQYF TGTGCCAGTAGTATTTGGACCCTCGGGGGGTACGAGCAGTACTTC TRBJ2-7 TRBV19 TRBD2 few
CASSYSGQNTGELFF TGTGCCAGCAGTTACTCGGGACAGAACACCGGGGAGCTGTTTTTT TRBJ2-2 TRBV6-5 . .